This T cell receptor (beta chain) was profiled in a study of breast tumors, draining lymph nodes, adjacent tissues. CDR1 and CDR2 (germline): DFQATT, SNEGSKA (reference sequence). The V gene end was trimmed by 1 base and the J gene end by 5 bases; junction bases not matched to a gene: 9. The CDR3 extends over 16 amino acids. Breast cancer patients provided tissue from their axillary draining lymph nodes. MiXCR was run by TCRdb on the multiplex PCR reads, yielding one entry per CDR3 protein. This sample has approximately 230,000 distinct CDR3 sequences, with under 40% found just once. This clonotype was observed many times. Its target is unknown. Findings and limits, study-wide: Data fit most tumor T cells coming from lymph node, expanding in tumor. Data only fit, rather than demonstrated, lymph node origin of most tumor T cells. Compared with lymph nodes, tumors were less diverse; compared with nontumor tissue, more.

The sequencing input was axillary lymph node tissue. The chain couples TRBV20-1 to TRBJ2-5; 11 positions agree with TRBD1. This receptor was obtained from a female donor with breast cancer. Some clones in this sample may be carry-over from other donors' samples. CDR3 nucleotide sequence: TGCAGTGCTAGAGGTCCGGGACAGGGGGTGCGGGAGACCCAGTACTTC. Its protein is CSARGPGQGVRETQYF.